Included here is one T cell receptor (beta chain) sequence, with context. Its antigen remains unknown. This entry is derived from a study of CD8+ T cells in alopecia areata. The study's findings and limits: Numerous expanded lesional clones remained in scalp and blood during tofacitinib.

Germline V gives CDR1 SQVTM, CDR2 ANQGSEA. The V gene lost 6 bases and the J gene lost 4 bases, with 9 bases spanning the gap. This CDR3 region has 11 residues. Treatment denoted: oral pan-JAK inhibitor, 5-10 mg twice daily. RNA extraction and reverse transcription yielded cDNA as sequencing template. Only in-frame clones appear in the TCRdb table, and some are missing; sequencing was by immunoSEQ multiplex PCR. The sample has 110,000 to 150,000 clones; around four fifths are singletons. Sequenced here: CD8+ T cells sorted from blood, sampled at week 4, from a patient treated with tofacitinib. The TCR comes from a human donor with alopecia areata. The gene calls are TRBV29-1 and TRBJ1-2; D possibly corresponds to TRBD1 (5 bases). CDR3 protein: CSVDDSYGYTF. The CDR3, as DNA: TGCAGCGTCGATGACAGCTATGGCTACACCTTC.